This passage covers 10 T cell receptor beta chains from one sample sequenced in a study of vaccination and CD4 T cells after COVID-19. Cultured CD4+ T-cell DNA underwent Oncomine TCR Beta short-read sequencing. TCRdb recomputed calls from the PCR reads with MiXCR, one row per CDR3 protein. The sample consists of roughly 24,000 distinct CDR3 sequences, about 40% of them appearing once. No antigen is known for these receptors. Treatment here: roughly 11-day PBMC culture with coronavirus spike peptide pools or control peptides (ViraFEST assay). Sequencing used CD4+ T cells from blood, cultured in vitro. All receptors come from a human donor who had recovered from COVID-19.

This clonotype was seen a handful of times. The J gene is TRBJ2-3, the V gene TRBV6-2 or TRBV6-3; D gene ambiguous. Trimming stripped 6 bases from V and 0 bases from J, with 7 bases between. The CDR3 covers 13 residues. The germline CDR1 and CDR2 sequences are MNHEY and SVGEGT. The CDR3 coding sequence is TGTGCCAGCAGGAAGATTAGCACAGATACGCAGTATTTT. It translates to CASRKISTDTQYF.

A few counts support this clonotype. CDR3 region: CASSDPRTNQPQHF. DNA of the CDR3: TGTGCCAGCAGTGATCCGAGAACAAATCAGCCCCAGCATTTT. This chain links TRBV6-1 with TRBJ1-5, with no clear D. CDR1 MNHNS and CDR2 SASEGT come from the germline V gene. There are 14 residues in the CDR3. V was clipped by 3 bases and J by 4 bases, with 10 bases between them.

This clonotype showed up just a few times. CDR3 DNA: TGTGCCAGCAGTTTAATACCACTAGCGGGAGGACTCGAGCAGTACTTC. Protein product: CASSLIPLAGGLEQYF. The V and J genes are TRBV27 and TRBJ2-7, with TRBD2 identical over 12 bases. The CDR3 runs 16 residues. Germline CDR1 and CDR2: MNHEY and SMNVEV (reference sequence). J gave up 6 bases and V 2 bases, and 8 bases lay outside the gene matches.

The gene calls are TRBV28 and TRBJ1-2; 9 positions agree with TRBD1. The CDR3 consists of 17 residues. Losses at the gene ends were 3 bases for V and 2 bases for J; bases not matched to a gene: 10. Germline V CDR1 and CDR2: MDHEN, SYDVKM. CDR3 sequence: CASSFEGQGNFNYGYTF. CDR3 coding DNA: TGTGCCAGCAGTTTTGAGGGACAGGGTAACTTCAACTATGGCTACACCTTC.

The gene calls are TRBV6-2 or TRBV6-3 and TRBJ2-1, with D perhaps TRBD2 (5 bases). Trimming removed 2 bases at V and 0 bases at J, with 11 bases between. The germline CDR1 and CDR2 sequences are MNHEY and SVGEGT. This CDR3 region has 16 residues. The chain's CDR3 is CASSYGGLSSYNEQFF. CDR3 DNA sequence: TGTGCCAGCAGTTACGGAGGCCTGAGCTCCTACAATGAGCAGTTCTTC.

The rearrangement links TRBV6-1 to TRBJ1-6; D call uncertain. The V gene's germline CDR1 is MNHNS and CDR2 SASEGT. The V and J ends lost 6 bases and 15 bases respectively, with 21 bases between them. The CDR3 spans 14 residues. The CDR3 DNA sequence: TGTGCCAGCAGCCCGAGGAATGCCGCAGATCTCCTCCACTTT. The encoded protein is CASSPRNAADLLHF.

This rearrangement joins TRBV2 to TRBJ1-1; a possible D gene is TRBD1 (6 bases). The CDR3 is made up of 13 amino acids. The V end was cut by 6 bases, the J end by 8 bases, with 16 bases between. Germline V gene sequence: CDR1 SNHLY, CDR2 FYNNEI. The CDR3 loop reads CASSLLRGTEAFF. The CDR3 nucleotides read TGTGCCAGCAGCCTCCTTAGGGGGACCGAAGCTTTCTTT.

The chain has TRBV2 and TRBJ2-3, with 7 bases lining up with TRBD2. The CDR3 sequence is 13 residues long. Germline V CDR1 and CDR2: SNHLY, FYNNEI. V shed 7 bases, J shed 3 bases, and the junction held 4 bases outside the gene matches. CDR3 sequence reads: CASTASGTDTQYF. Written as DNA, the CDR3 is TGTGCCAGCACGGCTAGCGGTACAGATACGCAGTATTTT.

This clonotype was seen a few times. CDR3 DNA sequence: TGCGCCAGCAGCTTGCCGCGGGAAAGCACAGATACGCAGTATTTT. Encoded protein: CASSLPRESTDTQYF. V gene TRBV5-1 combines with J gene TRBJ2-3; D might be TRBD2 (6 bases). Germline lookup yields CDR1 SGHRS and CDR2 YFSETQ. V was shortened by 1 base and J by 0 bases, with 9 bases between the two germline ends. This CDR3 has 15 residues.

CDR3 coding DNA: TGCAGCGTTAGGAGGGGGGGGGCCAATCAGCCCCAGCATTTT. Encoded protein: CSVRRGGANQPQHF. The V gene is TRBV29-1, the J gene TRBJ1-5, with D perhaps matching TRBD1 (6 bases). The germline V gene encodes CDR1 SQVTM and CDR2 ANQGSEA. The length of the CDR3 is 14 residues. V lost 5 bases and J lost 3, with 14 bases in between.